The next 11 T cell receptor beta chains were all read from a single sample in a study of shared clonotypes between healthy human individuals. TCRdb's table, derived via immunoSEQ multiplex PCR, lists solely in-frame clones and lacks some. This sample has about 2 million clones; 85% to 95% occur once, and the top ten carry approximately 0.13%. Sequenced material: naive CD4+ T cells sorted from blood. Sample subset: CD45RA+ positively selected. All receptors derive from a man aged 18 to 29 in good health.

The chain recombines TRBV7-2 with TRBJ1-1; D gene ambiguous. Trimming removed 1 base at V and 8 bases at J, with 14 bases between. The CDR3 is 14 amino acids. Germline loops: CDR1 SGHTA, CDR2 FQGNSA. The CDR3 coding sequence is TGTGCCAGCAGCTTAGTGGGAGCCACTAAGGAAGCTTTCTTT. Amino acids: CASSLVGATKEAFF.

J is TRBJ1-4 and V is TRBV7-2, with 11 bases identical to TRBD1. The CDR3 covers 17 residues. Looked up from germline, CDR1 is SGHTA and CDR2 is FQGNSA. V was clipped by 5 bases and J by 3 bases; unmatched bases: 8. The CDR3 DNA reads TGTGCCAGCAGCCCGCTGGACAGGGGGCTTTCTAATGAAAAACTGTTTTTT. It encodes CASSPLDRGLSNEKLFF.

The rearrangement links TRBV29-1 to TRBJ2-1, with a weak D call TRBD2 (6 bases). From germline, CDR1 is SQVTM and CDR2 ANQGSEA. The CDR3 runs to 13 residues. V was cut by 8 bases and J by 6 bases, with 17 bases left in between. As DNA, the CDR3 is TGCAGCTCCGTTGGGACTCTCCTCAATGAGCAGTTCTTC. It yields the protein CSSVGTLLNEQFF.

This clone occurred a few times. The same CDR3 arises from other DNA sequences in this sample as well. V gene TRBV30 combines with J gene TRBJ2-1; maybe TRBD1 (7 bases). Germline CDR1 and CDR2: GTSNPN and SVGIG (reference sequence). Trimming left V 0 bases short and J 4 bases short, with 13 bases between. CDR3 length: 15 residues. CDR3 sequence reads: CAWSVRAGGYNEQFF. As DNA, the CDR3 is TGTGCCTGGAGTGTACGGGCAGGGGGGTACAATGAGCAGTTCTTC.

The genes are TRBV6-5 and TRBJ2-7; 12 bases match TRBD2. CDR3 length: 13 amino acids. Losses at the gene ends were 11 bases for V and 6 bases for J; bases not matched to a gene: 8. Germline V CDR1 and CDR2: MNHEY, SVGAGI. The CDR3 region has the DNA TGTGCCGCCAGACTAGCGGGAGCCTCCGAGCAGTACTTC. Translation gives CAARLAGASEQYF.

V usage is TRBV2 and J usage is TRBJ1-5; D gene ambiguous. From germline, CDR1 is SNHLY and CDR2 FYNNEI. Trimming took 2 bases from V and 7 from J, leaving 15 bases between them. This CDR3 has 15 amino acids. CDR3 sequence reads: CASSERRQTNQPQHF. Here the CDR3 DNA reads TGTGCCAGCAGTGAACGTAGGCAGACGAACCAGCCCCAGCATTTT.

The CDR3 bases are TGTGCCAGCAGCTTGGGTCGGGGTTACGAGCAGTACTTC. Residues: CASSLGRGYEQYF. The V gene is TRBV7-9, the J gene TRBJ2-7, with D possibly TRBD2 on 5 matching bases. V lost 3 bases and J 4 bases, leaving 10 bases between the germline ends. Germline-derived CDR1 and CDR2 are SEHNR and FQNEAQ (reference sequence). The CDR3 loop spans 13 amino acids.

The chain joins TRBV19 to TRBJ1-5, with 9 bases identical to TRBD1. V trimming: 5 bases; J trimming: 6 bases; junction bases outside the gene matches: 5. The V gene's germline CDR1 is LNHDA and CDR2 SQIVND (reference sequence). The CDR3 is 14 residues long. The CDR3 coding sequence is TGTGCCAGTAGTTTACAGGGGGCGCGTCAGCCCCAGCATTTT. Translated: CASSLQGARQPQHF. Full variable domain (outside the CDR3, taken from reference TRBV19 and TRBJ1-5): DGGITQSPKYLFRKEGQNVTLSCEQNLNHDAMYWYRQDPGQGLRLIYYSQIVNDFQKGDIAEGYSVSREKKESFPLTVTSAQKNPTAFYLCASSLQGARQPQHFGDGTRLSIL.

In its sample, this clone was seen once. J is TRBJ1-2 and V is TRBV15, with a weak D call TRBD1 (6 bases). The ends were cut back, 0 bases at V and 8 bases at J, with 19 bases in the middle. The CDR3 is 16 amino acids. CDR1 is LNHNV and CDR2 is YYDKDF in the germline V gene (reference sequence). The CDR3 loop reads CATSRDDFGGAWGYTF. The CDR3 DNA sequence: TGTGCCACCAGCAGAGACGACTTTGGGGGGGCCTGGGGCTACACCTTC.

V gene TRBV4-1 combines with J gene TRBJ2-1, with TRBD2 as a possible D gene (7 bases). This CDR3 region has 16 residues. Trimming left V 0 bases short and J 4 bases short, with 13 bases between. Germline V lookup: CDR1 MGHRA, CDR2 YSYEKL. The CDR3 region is CASSQEGGATYNEQFF. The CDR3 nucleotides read TGCGCCAGCAGCCAAGAAGGGGGGGCCACTTACAATGAGCAGTTCTTC.

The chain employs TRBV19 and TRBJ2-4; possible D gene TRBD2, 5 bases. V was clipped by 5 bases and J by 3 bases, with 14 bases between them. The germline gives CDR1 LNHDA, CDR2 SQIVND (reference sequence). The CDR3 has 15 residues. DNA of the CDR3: TGTGCCAGTAGTCCTCCCGGGGTGGGCAAAAACATTCAGTACTTC. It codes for CASSPPGVGKNIQYF.